This T cell receptor beta chain was captured in a study of cytomegalovirus exposure and HLA in healthy donors. CDR1 and CDR2 from the germline V gene are SGHTA and FQGTGA. Trimming cost V 2 bases and J 2 bases, with 10 bases left between them. This CDR3 has 14 amino acids. Using immunoSEQ multiplex PCR, the repertoire was profiled, and TCRdb retains in-frame clones only, with some absent. Among about 160,000 clones, around 82% were seen once, and the ten largest hold roughly 10%. The sequence was obtained from a young man in good health and CMV-seropositive. The chain uses TRBV7-3 and TRBJ2-7; D is unclear. The sequenced sample was PBMCs. The chain's CDR3 is CASSLSPGPYEQYF. In nucleotides, the CDR3 is TGTGCCAGCAGCTTATCGCCAGGTCCCTACGAGCAGTACTTC.